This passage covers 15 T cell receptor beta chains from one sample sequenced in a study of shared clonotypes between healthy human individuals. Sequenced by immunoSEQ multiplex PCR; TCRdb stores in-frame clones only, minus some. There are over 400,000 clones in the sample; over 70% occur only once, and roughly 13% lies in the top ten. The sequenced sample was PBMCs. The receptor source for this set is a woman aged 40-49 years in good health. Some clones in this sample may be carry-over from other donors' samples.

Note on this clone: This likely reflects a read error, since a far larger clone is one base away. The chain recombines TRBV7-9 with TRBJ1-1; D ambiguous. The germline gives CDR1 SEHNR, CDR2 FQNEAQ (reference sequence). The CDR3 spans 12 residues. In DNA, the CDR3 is TGTGCCTGCAGCTTGGGCCGGGGAGGGGCTTTCTTT. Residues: CACSLGRGGAFF.

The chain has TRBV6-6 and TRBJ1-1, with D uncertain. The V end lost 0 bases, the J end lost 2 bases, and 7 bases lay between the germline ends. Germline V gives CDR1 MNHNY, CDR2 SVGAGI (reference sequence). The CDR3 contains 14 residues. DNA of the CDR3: TGTGCCAGCAGTTACTCGAAGGTAAACACTGAAGCTTTCTTT. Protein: CASSYSKVNTEAFF.

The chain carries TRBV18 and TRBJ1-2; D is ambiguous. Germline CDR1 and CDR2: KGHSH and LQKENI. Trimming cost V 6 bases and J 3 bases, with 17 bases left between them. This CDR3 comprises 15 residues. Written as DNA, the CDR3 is TGTGCCAGCTCTCAAAACCGGGAGACATACTATGGCTACACCTTC. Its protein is CASSQNRETYYGYTF.

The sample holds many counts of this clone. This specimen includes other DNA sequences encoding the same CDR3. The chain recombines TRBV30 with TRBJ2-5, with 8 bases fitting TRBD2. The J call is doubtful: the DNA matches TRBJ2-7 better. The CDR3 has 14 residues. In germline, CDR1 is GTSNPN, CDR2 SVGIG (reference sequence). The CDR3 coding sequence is TGTGCCTGGAGGGAGCGGGAGTGGCGATACGAGCAGTACTTC. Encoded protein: CAWREREWRYEQYF.

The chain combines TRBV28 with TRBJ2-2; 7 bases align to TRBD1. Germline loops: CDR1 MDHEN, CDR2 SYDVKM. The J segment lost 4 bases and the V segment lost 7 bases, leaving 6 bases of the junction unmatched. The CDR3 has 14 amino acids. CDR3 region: CASNPTGATGELFF. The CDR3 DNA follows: TGTGCCAGCAACCCAACAGGGGCCACCGGGGAGCTGTTTTTT.

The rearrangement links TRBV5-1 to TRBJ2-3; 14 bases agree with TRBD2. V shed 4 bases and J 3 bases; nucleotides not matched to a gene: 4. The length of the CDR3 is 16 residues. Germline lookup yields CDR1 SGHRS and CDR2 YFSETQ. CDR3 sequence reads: CASSGTSGSFTDTQYF. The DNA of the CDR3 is TGCGCCAGCAGCGGGACTAGCGGGAGTTTTACAGATACGCAGTATTTT.

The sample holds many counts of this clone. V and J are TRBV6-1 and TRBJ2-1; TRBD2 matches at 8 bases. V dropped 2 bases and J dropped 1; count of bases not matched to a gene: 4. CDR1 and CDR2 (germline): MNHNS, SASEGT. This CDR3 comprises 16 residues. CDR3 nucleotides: TGTGCCAGCAGTGAAAGGGCGGGAGGTTCCTACAATGAGCAGTTCTTC. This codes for CASSERAGGSYNEQFF.

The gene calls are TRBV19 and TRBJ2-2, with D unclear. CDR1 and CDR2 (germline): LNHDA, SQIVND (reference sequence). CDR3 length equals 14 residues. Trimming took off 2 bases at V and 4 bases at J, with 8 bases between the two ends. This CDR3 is CASSISQTTGELFF. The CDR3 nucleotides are TGTGCCAGTAGTATAAGTCAGACCACCGGGGAGCTGTTTTTT.

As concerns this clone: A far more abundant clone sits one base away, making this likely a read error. The CDR3 reads CANSSGRDYEQYF. The CDR3, as DNA: TGTGCCAACAGCTCGGGACGGGACTACGAGCAGTACTTC. The gene calls are TRBV7-9 and TRBJ2-7, with D perhaps assigned TRBD1 or TRBD2 (5 bases each). CDR1 is SEHNR and CDR2 is FQNEAQ in the germline V gene (reference sequence). CDR3 length: 13 amino acids.

This chain's CDR3 is CASSIAGSGSTDTQYF. For the CDR3, the DNA is TGTGCCAGTAGTATAGCGGGTAGCGGGAGCACAGATACGCAGTATTTT. V is TRBV19 and J is TRBJ2-3, with 7 bases identical to TRBD2. V gave up 1 base and J gave up 0 bases; unmatched junction bases: 4. The CDR3 runs 16 residues. The germline CDR1 and CDR2 sequences are LNHDA and SQIVND (reference sequence).

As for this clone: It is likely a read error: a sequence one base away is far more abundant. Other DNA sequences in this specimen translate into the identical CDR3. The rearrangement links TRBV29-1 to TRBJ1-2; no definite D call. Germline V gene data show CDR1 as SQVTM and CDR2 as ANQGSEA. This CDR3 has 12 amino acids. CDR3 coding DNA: TGTAGCGTTGAAGACCATAACTATGGCTACACCTTC. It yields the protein CSVEDHNYGYTF. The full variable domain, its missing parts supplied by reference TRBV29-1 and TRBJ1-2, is SAVISQKPSRDICQRGTSLTIQCQVDSQVTMMFWYRQQPGQSLTLIATANQGSEATYESGFVIDKFPISRPNLTFSTLTVSNMSPEDSSIYLCSVEDHNYGYTFGSGTRLTVV.

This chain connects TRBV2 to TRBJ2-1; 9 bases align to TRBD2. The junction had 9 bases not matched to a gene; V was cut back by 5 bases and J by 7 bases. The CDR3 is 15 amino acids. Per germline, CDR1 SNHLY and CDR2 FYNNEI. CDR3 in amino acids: CASSPFAGGGNEQFF. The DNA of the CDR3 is TGTGCCAGCAGTCCATTCGCGGGAGGGGGTAATGAGCAGTTCTTC.

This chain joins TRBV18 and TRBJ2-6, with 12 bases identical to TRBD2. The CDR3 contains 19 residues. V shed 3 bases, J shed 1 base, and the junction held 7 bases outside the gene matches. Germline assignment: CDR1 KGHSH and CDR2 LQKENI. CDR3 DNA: TGTGCCAGCTCACCCCTGGGACTAGCGGGTTCGTCTGGGGCCAACGTCCTGACTTTC. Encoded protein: CASSPLGLAGSSGANVLTF.

The CDR3 spells CASSPQTGGVETQYF. The CDR3 nucleotides are TGTGCCAGCAGCCCACAGACAGGGGGAGTTGAGACCCAGTACTTC. The genes are TRBV11-2 and TRBJ2-5; 9 bases fit TRBD1. V lost 5 bases to trimming and J lost 5 bases; unmatched junction nucleotides: 9. Germline CDR1 is SGHAT and CDR2 is FQNNGV. The CDR3 is made up of 15 amino acids.

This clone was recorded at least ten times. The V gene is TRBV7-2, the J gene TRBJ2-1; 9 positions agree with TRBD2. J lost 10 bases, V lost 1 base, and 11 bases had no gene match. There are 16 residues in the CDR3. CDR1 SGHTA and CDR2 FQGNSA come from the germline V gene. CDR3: CASSLVATSGLGEQFF. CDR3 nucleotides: TGTGCCAGCAGCTTAGTAGCGACTAGCGGATTAGGGGAGCAGTTCTTC.